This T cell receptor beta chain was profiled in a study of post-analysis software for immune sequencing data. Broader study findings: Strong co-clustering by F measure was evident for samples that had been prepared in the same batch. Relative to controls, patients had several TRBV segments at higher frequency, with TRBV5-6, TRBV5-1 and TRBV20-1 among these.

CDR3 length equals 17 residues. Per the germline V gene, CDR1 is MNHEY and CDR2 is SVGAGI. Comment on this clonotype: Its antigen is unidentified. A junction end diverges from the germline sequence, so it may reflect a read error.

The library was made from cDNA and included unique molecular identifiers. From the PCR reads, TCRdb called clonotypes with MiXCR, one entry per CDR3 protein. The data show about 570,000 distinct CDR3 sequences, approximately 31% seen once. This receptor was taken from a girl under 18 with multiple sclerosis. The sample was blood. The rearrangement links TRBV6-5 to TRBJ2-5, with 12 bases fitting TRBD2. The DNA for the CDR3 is TGTGTCAGCAGTTACACAGGACTAGCGGGGAACCAAGAGACCCAGTACTTC. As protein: CVSSYTGLAGNQETQYF.